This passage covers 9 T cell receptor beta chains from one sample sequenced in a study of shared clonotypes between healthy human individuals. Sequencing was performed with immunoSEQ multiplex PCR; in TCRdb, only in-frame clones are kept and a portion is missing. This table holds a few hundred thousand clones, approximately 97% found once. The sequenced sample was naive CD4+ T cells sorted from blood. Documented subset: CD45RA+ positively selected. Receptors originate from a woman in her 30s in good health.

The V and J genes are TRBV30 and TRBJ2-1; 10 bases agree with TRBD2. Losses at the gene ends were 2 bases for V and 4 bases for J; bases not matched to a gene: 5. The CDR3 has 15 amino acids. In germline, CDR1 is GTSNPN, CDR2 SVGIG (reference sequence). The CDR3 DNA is TGTGCCTGGAGTTCCGGGACTAGCGCATACAATGAGCAGTTCTTC. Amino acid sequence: CAWSSGTSAYNEQFF.

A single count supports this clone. CDR3 loop: CASMPGLAGVNEQFF. DNA of the CDR3: TGTGCCAGTATGCCGGGACTAGCGGGAGTTAATGAGCAGTTCTTC. This chain uses TRBV19 with TRBJ2-1; 14 bases are a match to TRBD2. The CDR3 covers 15 residues. Losses at the gene ends were 7 bases for V and 7 bases for J; bases not matched to a gene: 6. CDR1 is LNHDA, CDR2 SQIVND, per germline (reference sequence).

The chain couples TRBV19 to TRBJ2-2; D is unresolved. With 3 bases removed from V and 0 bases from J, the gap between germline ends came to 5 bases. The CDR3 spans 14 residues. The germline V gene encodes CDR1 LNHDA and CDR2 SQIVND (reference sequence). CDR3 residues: CASSMNANTGELFF. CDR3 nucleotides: TGTGCCAGTAGTATGAATGCGAACACCGGGGAGCTGTTTTTT.

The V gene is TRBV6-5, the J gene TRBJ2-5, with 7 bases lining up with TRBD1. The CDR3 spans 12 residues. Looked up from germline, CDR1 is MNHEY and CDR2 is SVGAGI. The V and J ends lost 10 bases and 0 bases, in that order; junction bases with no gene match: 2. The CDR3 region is CATRGYQETQYF. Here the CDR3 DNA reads TGTGCCACCAGGGGGTACCAAGAGACCCAGTACTTC.

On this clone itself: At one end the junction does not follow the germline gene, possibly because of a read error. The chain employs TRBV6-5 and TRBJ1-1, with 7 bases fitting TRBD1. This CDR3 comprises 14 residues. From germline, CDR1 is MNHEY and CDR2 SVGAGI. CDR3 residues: CASSYSTGNAEAFF. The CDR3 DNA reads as TGTGCCAGCAGTTACTCGACAGGGAACGCTGAAGCTTTCTTT.

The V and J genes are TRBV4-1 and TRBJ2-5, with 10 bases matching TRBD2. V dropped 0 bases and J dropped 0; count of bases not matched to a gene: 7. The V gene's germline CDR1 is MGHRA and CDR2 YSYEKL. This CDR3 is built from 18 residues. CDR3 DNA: TGCGCCAGCAGCCAAGAAGGGCTAGCGGGGGTGTACCAAGAGACCCAGTACTTC. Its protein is CASSQEGLAGVYQETQYF.

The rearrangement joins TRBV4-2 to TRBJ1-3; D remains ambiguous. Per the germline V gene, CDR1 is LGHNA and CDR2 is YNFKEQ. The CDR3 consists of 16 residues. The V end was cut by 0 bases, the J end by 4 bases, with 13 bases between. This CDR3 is CASSQDLRDSGNTIYF. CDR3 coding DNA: TGTGCCAGCAGCCAAGATCTAAGAGACTCCGGAAACACCATATATTTT.

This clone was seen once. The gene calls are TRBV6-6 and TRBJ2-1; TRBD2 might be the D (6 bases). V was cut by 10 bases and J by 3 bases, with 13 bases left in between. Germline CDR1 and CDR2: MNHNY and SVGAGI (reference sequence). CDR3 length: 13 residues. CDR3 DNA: TGTGCCACCCGGGACTTCAGCTACAATGAGCAGTTCTTC. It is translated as CATRDFSYNEQFF.

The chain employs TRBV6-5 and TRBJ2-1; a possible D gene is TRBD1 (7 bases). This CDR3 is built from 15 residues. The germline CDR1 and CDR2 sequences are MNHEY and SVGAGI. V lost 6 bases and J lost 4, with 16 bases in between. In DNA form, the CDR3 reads TGTGCCAGCAGACCGTCAGGGGGGCCATACAATGAGCAGTTCTTC. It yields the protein CASRPSGGPYNEQFF.